This passage covers 6 T cell receptor beta chains from one sample sequenced in a study of T cells in Graves' hyperthyroidism and ophthalmopathy. The TCR beta CDR3 regions underwent amplification using RNA transcripts as the source. With the HTBI primer set, the TCR CDR3 went through a first round of RT-PCR. A single record per CDR3 protein comes from TCRdb applying MiXCR to the multiplex PCR reads. This sample carries about 620,000 distinct CDR3 sequences, 15% to 20% of them seen once, and the ten largest clones take 3.5% to 4%. Sequenced sample: blood. These receptors were taken from a woman aged 30 to 39 with Graves' hyperthyroidism.

There are many counts of this clonotype. V gene TRBV6-2 or TRBV6-3 combines with J gene TRBJ2-3, with 8 bases fitting TRBD2. This CDR3 spans 17 amino acids. Germline-derived CDR1 and CDR2 are MNHEY and SVGEGT. Unmatched junction bases numbered 11, after V lost 4 bases and J lost 2 bases. CDR3 bases: TGTGCCAGCAGTTCAGCGGGAGCATATGATGACACAGATACGCAGTATTTT. This translates into CASSSAGAYDDTDTQYF.

This clonotype has ten or more counts. The rearrangement joins TRBV27 to TRBJ1-1, with 9 bases aligning to TRBD1. Germline V gives CDR1 MNHEY, CDR2 SMNVEV (reference sequence). V shed 8 bases and J 1 base; nucleotides not matched to a gene: 2. This CDR3 has 13 amino acids. CDR3 in amino acids: CASLQGANTEAFF. The CDR3 region has the DNA TGTGCCAGCCTACAGGGGGCGAACACTGAAGCTTTCTTT.

The chain recombines TRBV9 with TRBJ2-2; D may correspond to TRBD1 or TRBD2 (5 bases each). The germline V and J ends were trimmed by 0 bases and 4 bases, with 7 bases remaining between them. This CDR3 spans 14 amino acids. Per the germline V gene, CDR1 is SGDLS and CDR2 is YYNGEE. The CDR3 sequence: CASSVGGSTGELFF. The CDR3 DNA sequence: TGTGCCAGCAGCGTAGGGGGGAGCACCGGGGAGCTGTTTTTT.

The table lists this clonotype with a few counts. The CDR3 sequence: CASSQDGLVRAGTDTQYF. The DNA of the CDR3 is TGCGCCAGCAGCCAAGACGGACTTGTCAGGGCTGGGACAGATACGCAGTATTTT. The chain carries TRBV4-3 and TRBJ2-3; the D call may be TRBD1 or TRBD2 (5 bases each). V lost 0 bases and J lost 3, with 19 bases in between. Germline V CDR1 and CDR2: LGHNA, YSLEER. The CDR3 spans 18 residues.

There are many counts of this clonotype. The V and J genes are TRBV20-1 and TRBJ2-1; D remains unclear. The CDR3 has 14 residues. Trimming shortened V by 3 bases and J by 1 base, and 10 bases separated the two germline ends. Germline CDR1 and CDR2: DFQATT and SNEGSKA (reference sequence). The CDR3 bases are TGCAGTGCTAGTATTAGCCTTTCCTACAATGAGCAGTTCTTC. Amino acids: CSASISLSYNEQFF.

Remarks on this clonotype: A much larger clone lies a single base off, so this may be a read error. The V call is TRBV6-5, the J call TRBJ2-5, with unresolved D. V lost 2 bases to trimming and J lost 4 bases, with 11 bases between them. This CDR3 spans 14 amino acids. CDR1 and CDR2 from the germline V gene are MNHEY and SVGAGI. CDR3 in amino acids: CASSYGRTIETQYF. The CDR3, as DNA: TGTGCCAGCAGTTACGGGCGAACGATAGAGACCCAGTACTTC.